These T cell receptor beta chains were read from a single sample in a study of blood T cell repertoires in COVID-19. Sequencing was performed with immunoSEQ multiplex PCR; in TCRdb, only in-frame clones are kept and a portion is missing. The sample yields 200,000 to 250,000 clones, 82% seen once. Material: PBMCs or T cells enriched from blood (not recorded which). These receptors came from a woman aged 55-70 years who had recovered from COVID-19. Each CDR3 is given with its conserved first and last residue. Fields, in order: D gene, J gene, clone size, V gene, CDR3 DNA, CDR3 protein. A D gene is named only where the DNA matches it firmly. The listing skips clone size in some rows; elsewhere it reads once, few, many or a size class.

>NA|TRBJ1-1|NA|TRBV6-2/TRBV6-3
TGTGCCAGCAGTTACTCCCGACAGGAAGCTTTCTTT
CASSYSRQEAFF
>TRBD1|TRBJ1-2|NA|TRBV27
TGTGCCAGCAGGATGGCAGGGGGCCCAATCTATGGCTACACCTTC
CASRMAGGPIYGYTF
>NA|TRBJ1-1|NA|TRBV18
TGTGCCAGCCAGGATGATATGAACACTGAAGCTTTCTTT
CASQDDMNTEAFF
>NA|TRBJ1-5|NA|TRBV4-3
TGCGCCAGCAGCCAAGGTTTACAGGGACCCCAGCATTTT
CASSQGLQGPQHF
>TRBD2|TRBJ2-2|NA|TRBV29-1
TGCAGCGTCAGCGGCGGGGGGGGTAACACCGGGGAGCTGTTTTTT
CSVSGGGGNTGELFF
>TRBD2|TRBJ2-7|NA|TRBV7-3
TGTGCCAGCAGCATGGGACTAGCGGGGGGAGACGAGCAGTACTTC
CASSMGLAGGDEQYF
>NA|TRBJ2-7|NA|TRBV11-3
TGTGCCAGCAGCTCCACAGGGGAGCAGTACTTC
CASSSTGEQYF
>NA|TRBJ2-3|NA|TRBV24-1
TGTGCCACCAGTGATCCCATGCGGGTGGGCACAGATACGCAGTATTTT
CATSDPMRVGTDTQYF
>NA|TRBJ1-1|NA|TRBV19
TGTGCCAGTAGTATGGGTGGCCGGGACACTGAAGCTTTCTTT
CASSMGGRDTEAFF
>NA|TRBJ2-2|NA|TRBV21-1
TGTGCCAGCAGCCATCGCCTTTATGAGAGACAGGGGGCGGGCGGGGAGCTGTTTTTT
CASSHRLYERQGAGGELFF
>TRBD1|TRBJ1-1|NA|TRBV29-1
TGCAGCGTTGTAGGGGCAGGGGGGACCACTGAAGCTTTCTTT
CSVVGAGGTTEAFF
>NA|TRBJ2-5|few|TRBV11-2
TGTGCCAGCAGCTTAGGGACAGCCCAAGAGACCCAGTACTTC
CASSLGTAQETQYF